Listed here are 15 T cell receptor beta chains from one sample, sequenced in a study of cytomegalovirus exposure and HLA in healthy donors. PCR was performed using 60 Vbeta and 13 Jbeta primers. TCRdb's table, derived via immunoSEQ multiplex PCR, lists solely in-frame clones and lacks some. This sample carries 110,000 or so clones, roughly three quarters of them seen once, and the ten largest clones take about 12%. Sequenced sample: PBMCs. The receptors derive from a woman aged 40 to 50 in good health and CMV-seropositive.

This clone was detected once. This chain links TRBV19 with TRBJ1-4; 7 bases fit TRBD1. CDR3 length equals 16 residues. The germline V gene has CDR1 LNHDA and CDR2 SQIVND (reference sequence). The trim removed 6 bases at V and 4 bases at J, leaving 11 bases unmatched. CDR3 DNA: TGTGCCAGTAGGACTCAGGGGGGATGGGGTAATGAAAAACTGTTTTTT. Amino acid sequence: CASRTQGGWGNEKLFF.

The chain links TRBV4-2 to TRBJ1-2; 8 bases agree with TRBD1. V shed 3 bases, J shed 5 bases, and the junction held 8 bases outside the gene matches. The length of the CDR3 is 15 residues. Per germline, CDR1 LGHNA and CDR2 YNFKEQ. CDR3 nucleotide sequence: TGTGCCAGCAGCCACGGCCGGGACAGGCTTTATGGCTACACCTTC. It translates to CASSHGRDRLYGYTF.

This chain connects TRBV27 to TRBJ1-2; unclear D gene. Germline values: CDR1 MNHEY, CDR2 SMNVEV (reference sequence). V was trimmed by 4 bases and J by 4 bases, leaving 13 bases between them. The CDR3 is made up of 14 amino acids. The CDR3 DNA sequence: TGTGCCAGCAGTTCCAACGTATTGAGCTATGGCTACACCTTC. It translates to CASSSNVLSYGYTF.

This clone turned up a few times. This chain links TRBV12-5 with TRBJ2-7, with D hard to call. Trimming left V 2 bases short and J 6 bases short, with 17 bases between. The germline gives CDR1 LGHNT, CDR2 FRNRAP. The CDR3 is 15 amino acids. In nucleotides, the CDR3 is TGTGCTAGTGGTTTGAGTTCGGTTACCATTGCCGAGCAGTACTTC. Translating gives CASGLSSVTIAEQYF.

This chain connects TRBV13 to TRBJ2-3; possibly TRBD1 for D (5 bases). This CDR3 comprises 15 residues. Trimming left V 5 bases short and J 6 bases short, with 18 bases between. Per the germline V gene, CDR1 is PRHDT and CDR2 is FYEKMQ (reference sequence). The CDR3 is CASSPSRGLRDTQYF. DNA of the CDR3: TGTGCCAGCAGCCCAAGTAGGGGCTTAAGGGATACGCAGTATTTT.

The chain has TRBV5-6 and TRBJ1-2; TRBD1 aligns across 9 bases. The CDR3 runs to 16 residues. Trimming cost V 1 base and J 8 bases; bases outside gene matches: 12. Germline V CDR1 and CDR2: SGHDT, YYEEEE. The CDR3 protein is CASSLRGQGSLRGYTF. CDR3 nucleotide sequence: TGTGCCAGCAGCTTGCGAGGACAGGGGTCCCTCCGGGGCTACACCTTC.

The rearrangement uses TRBV7-9 and TRBJ1-2; no clear D gene. This CDR3 is 14 amino acids long. Germline lookup yields CDR1 SEHNR and CDR2 FQNEAQ (reference sequence). V gave up 5 bases and J gave up 7 bases, with 17 bases separating them. This chain's CDR3 is CASSPDAETGGYTF. Here the CDR3 DNA reads TGTGCCAGCAGCCCCGACGCGGAAACGGGTGGCTACACCTTC.

This clone was seen more than once but under ten times. One junction end disagrees with the germline gene, perhaps due to a read error. V is TRBV30 and J is TRBJ1-6; possibly TRBD1 for D (5 bases). The CDR3 runs to 16 residues. CDR1 and CDR2 (germline): GTSNPN, SVGIG (reference sequence). CDR3 in amino acids: CAWSVLAGPLLWPLHF. The DNA for the CDR3 is TGCGCCTGGAGTGTCTTAGCAGGGCCCCTTTTATGGCCCCTCCACTTT.

The V and J genes are TRBV12-5 and TRBJ1-5; D unresolved. Germline V gives CDR1 LGHNT, CDR2 FRNRAP. V was shortened by 6 bases and J by 0 bases, with 6 bases between the two germline ends. The CDR3 has 13 residues. CDR3 in DNA: TGTGCTAGTGGGGCGGATAGCAATCAGCCCCAGCATTTT. As protein: CASGADSNQPQHF.

V is TRBV5-1 and J is TRBJ2-1, with 10 positions matching TRBD2. The CDR3 contains 15 residues. Germline-derived CDR1 and CDR2 are SGHRS and YFSETQ. V trimming: 3 bases; J trimming: 7 bases; junction bases outside the gene matches: 7. The CDR3 nucleotides are TGCGCCAGCAGCTCCGTAGCGGGGGGAGAAAATGAGCAGTTCTTC. Its translation is CASSSVAGGENEQFF.

The rearrangement uses TRBV2 and TRBJ1-2, with 12 bases aligning to TRBD1. This CDR3 has 15 amino acids. The germline V gene encodes CDR1 SNHLY and CDR2 FYNNEI. V shed 6 bases and J 8 bases; nucleotides not matched to a gene: 10. In DNA form, the CDR3 reads TGTGCCAGCAGCGCAGACCGGGACAGGGGGCGAGGCTACACCTTC. This translates into CASSADRDRGRGYTF.

The V and J genes are TRBV30 and TRBJ2-5, with D perhaps TRBD2 (6 bases). In germline, CDR1 is GTSNPN, CDR2 SVGIG (reference sequence). Trimming took off 3 bases at V and 5 bases at J, with 13 bases between the two ends. The CDR3 runs 13 residues. The CDR3 bases are TGTGCCTGGAGACGCACAGGAGGGGAGACCCAGTACTTC. Residues: CAWRRTGGETQYF.

This clone was found once. This sequence joins TRBV5-1 and TRBJ2-4, with D perhaps matching TRBD1 (5 bases). The germline CDR1 and CDR2 sequences are SGHRS and YFSETQ. The CDR3 has 16 residues. Trimming removed 4 bases from V and 10 bases from J, with 24 bases in between. Written as DNA, the CDR3 is TGCGCCAGCAGCCCTCTCATAGGCAGGGATGGAGCGATTCAGTACTTC. Translated, it gives CASSPLIGRDGAIQYF.

V usage is TRBV7-9 and J usage is TRBJ1-1, with a weak D call TRBD1 (5 bases). The CDR3 is 14 residues long. In germline, CDR1 is SEHNR, CDR2 FQNEAQ (reference sequence). Deletions cut 4 bases from V and 5 bases from J, with 14 bases between. The CDR3 region is CASSSEGARTEAFF. The CDR3 DNA reads as TGTGCCAGCAGCTCCGAAGGGGCGCGGACTGAAGCTTTCTTT. Full variable domain (missing parts from reference TRBV7-9 and TRBJ1-1): DTGVSQNPRHKITKRGQNVTFRCDPISEHNRLYWYRQTLGQGPEFLTYFQNEAQLEKSRLLSDRFSAERPKGSFSTLEIQRTEQGDSAMYLCASSSEGARTEAFFGQGTRLTVV.

V is TRBV6-5 and J is TRBJ1-2, with no clear D. Trimming removed 2 bases at V and 5 bases at J, with 12 bases between. The CDR3 runs 14 residues. The germline gives CDR1 MNHEY, CDR2 SVGAGI. The CDR3 loop is CASSYQQAGYGYTF. CDR3 coding DNA: TGTGCCAGCAGTTACCAGCAGGCGGGGTATGGCTACACCTTC.